The present TCR beta chain was sequenced within a study of T cell responses to AZD1222 COVID-19 vaccine. Findings and limits, study-wide: Sampling that yielded the repertoires occurred only after the peak T cell response.

Sequencing used immunoSEQ multiplex PCR; TCRdb keeps in-frame clones, though not all of them. The data contain more than 150,000 clones, about 91% of them singletons. J was trimmed by 5 bases and V by 1 base; bases with no gene match: 10. The CDR3 runs to 18 residues. Germline V gives CDR1 SGHVS, CDR2 FQNEAQ. Remarks on this clone: What it binds is unknown.

The V call is TRBV7-8, the J call TRBJ2-2; TRBD2 agrees at 10 bases. The sequencing here drew on peripheral blood, taken 28 days after the second AZD1222 dose. The clonotype comes from an adult who received the AZD1222 COVID-19 vaccine. For the CDR3, the DNA is TGTGCCAGCAGCTTAGAAGGGAGGGCTAGCGGGAGTACCGGGGAGCTGTTTTTT. Its protein product is CASSLEGRASGSTGELFF.